One sample yielded the 14 T cell receptor beta chains listed below, sequenced in a study of shared clonotypes between healthy human individuals (dated by TCRdb to 2018 to 2020). The protocol used for the library was the immunoSEQ multiplex PCR assay. The clones in this table, taken by TCRdb from immuneACCESS, are in-frame only. Not every clone is retained; where verified, under half of the shortfall comes from an unresolved V gene, and the cause of the rest is unknown. The sample data list about 2 million clones, and approximately 94% of these were observed just once. 1.2% of the sample belongs to the ten largest clones. For the CD8 naive samples, CD45RO-negative cells were positively selected for CCR7, yielding a CD45RA+CCR7+ population from which TemRA cells were excluded. The specimen was naive CD8+ T cells sorted from blood. The cell subset or site label corresponds to: CD45RA+CCR7+. The receptors here all came from a man aged 18 to 35 in good health.

V gene TRBV7-6 combines with J gene TRBJ1-2; TRBD1 agrees at 12 bases. J gave up 6 bases and V 3 bases, and 5 bases lay outside the gene matches. The CDR3 has 15 amino acids. CDR1 is SGHVS, CDR2 FNYEAQ, per germline. CDR3 in DNA: TGTGCCAGCAGCTTGGGGACAGGGGGCGGTGATGGCTACACCTTC. Translated, it gives CASSLGTGGGDGYTF.

The V and J genes are TRBV1 and TRBJ1-6. TRBV1 is an annotated pseudogene. The CDR3 is 11 amino acids. The CDR3 protein is CTSSQKSARLF. CDR3 DNA sequence: TGCACCAGCAGCCAAAAATCGGCCAGACTCTTT.

The chain carries TRBV2 and TRBJ2-1; TRBD1 agrees at 10 bases. Germline assignment: CDR1 SNHLY and CDR2 FYNNEI. Losses at the gene ends were 1 base for V and 7 bases for J; bases not matched to a gene: 10. The CDR3 is 17 amino acids. CDR3 protein: CASSEVGTGERGNEQFF. CDR3 in DNA: TGTGCCAGCAGTGAAGTGGGGACAGGGGAGCGGGGAAATGAGCAGTTCTTC.

The chain combines TRBV9 with TRBJ2-3; D may be TRBD1 or TRBD2 (5 bases each). V lost 3 bases and J 2 bases, leaving 19 bases between the germline ends. Germline loops: CDR1 SGDLS, CDR2 YYNGEE. This CDR3 region has 17 residues. The CDR3 region is CASSARPRDVTTDTQYF. The CDR3 coding sequence is TGTGCCAGCAGCGCTCGACCCCGGGACGTGACCACAGATACGCAGTATTTT. Full variable domain (outside the CDR3, taken from reference TRBV9 and TRBJ2-3): DSGVTQTPKHLITATGQRVTLRCSPRSGDLSVYWYQQSLDQGLQFLIQYYNGEERAKGNILERFSAQQFPDLHSELNLSSLELGDSALYFCASSARPRDVTTDTQYFGPGTRLTVL.

The chain links TRBV7-9 to TRBJ1-4; TRBD1 is a possible D gene (5 bases). Germline values: CDR1 SEHNR, CDR2 FQNEAQ (reference sequence). The CDR3 loop spans 14 amino acids. V was cut by 7 bases and J by 4 bases, with 13 bases left in between. CDR3 amino acids: CASTSGAFNEKLFF. The CDR3 DNA reads TGTGCCAGCACTTCCGGGGCTTTTAATGAAAAACTGTTTTTT.

The genes are TRBV6-4 and TRBJ2-7; D may be TRBD1 (6 bases). The CDR3 is made up of 19 amino acids. Germline CDR1 reads MRHNA; CDR2 reads SNTAGT. Trimming took 2 bases from V and 2 from J, leaving 25 bases between them. The DNA of the CDR3 is TGTGCCAGCAGTGACGCCGTGACTAAAGGACAGACGGCAACCTACGAGCAGTACTTC. It yields the protein CASSDAVTKGQTATYEQYF.

The chain uses TRBV11-2 and TRBJ2-3; 9 nucleotides line up with TRBD2. CDR1 is SGHAT, CDR2 FQNNGV, per germline. The CDR3 is 16 residues long. The V segment lost 2 bases and the J segment 2 bases; nucleotides outside the gene matches: 5. The CDR3 nucleotides are TGTGCCAGCAGCTTACCGGAGCGGGGGGTCACAGATACGCAGTATTTT. It encodes CASSLPERGVTDTQYF.

Concerning this clone itself: A much larger clone lies a single base off, so this may be a read error. Other DNA variants within this sample encode the same CDR3. The genes are TRBV27 and TRBJ2-3, with D uncertain. The V end was cut by 8 bases, the J end by 2 bases, with 5 bases between. Germline V gene lookup returns CDR1 MNHEY and CDR2 SMNVEV (reference sequence). The length of the CDR3 is 11 residues. DNA for the CDR3: TGTGCCAGCGGCTTCACAGATACGCAGTATTTT. Residues: CASGFTDTQYF.

This sequence joins TRBV11-2 and TRBJ1-4; D gene uncertain. CDR3 length: 15 amino acids. From germline, CDR1 is SGHAT and CDR2 FQNNGV. V was clipped by 5 bases and J by 6 bases, with 16 bases between them. Here the CDR3 reads CASSPYLGLDEKLFF. In DNA, the CDR3 is TGTGCCAGCAGCCCATACCTAGGACTTGATGAAAAACTGTTTTTT.

This chain links TRBV15 with TRBJ2-1, with TRBD2 identical over 7 bases. V lost 3 bases to trimming and J lost 0 bases; unmatched junction nucleotides: 14. The CDR3 extends over 19 amino acids. Germline CDR1 reads LNHNV; CDR2 reads YYDKDF (reference sequence). The CDR3: CATSSPILADLSSYNEQFF. CDR3 nucleotide sequence: TGTGCCACCAGCAGCCCAATTCTAGCGGACTTGAGCTCCTACAATGAGCAGTTCTTC.

This clone was seen only once. The chain recombines TRBV11-2 with TRBJ2-5; TRBD1 aligns across 8 bases. CDR1 and CDR2 (germline): SGHAT, FQNNGV. The CDR3 has 12 residues. The V and J ends lost 0 bases and 12 bases, in that order; junction bases with no gene match: 3. CDR3 in DNA: TGTGCCAGCAGCTTAGATCAGACAGGGGAGTACTTC. It encodes CASSLDQTGEYF.

The rearrangement joins TRBV9 to TRBJ2-1; 8 bases are shared with TRBD1. The junction had 7 bases not matched to a gene; V was cut back by 0 bases and J by 8 bases. CDR1 is SGDLS, CDR2 YYNGEE, per germline. The CDR3 covers 15 residues. The CDR3 region is CASSVVGQGIDEQFF. The CDR3 nucleotides are TGTGCCAGCAGCGTAGTCGGACAGGGTATCGATGAGCAGTTCTTC.

The V call is TRBV4-1, the J call TRBJ2-7; D perhaps matches TRBD2 (5 bases). Germline V gene lookup returns CDR1 MGHRA and CDR2 YSYEKL. The V and J ends lost 4 bases and 0 bases respectively, with 10 bases between them. CDR3 length equals 14 residues. For the CDR3, the DNA is TGCGCCAGCAGCCGAGAAGGGAGCTCCTACGAGCAGTACTTC. As protein: CASSREGSSYEQYF.

The chain recombines TRBV7-8 with TRBJ2-2; D not resolved. V was clipped by 1 base and J by 3 bases, with 6 bases between them. The CDR3 consists of 14 residues. CDR1 is SGHVS and CDR2 is FQNEAQ in the germline V gene. CDR3: CASSLETDTGELFF. In DNA form, the CDR3 reads TGTGCCAGCAGCTTAGAGACTGACACCGGGGAGCTGTTTTTT. Looking up the rest from reference TRBV7-8 and TRBJ2-2 gives the full variable domain: GAGVSQSPRYKVAKRGQDVALRCDPISGHVSLFWYQQALGQGPEFLTYFQNEAQLDKSGLPSDRFFAERPEGSVSTLKIQRTQQEDSAVYLCASSLETDTGELFFGEGSRLTVL.